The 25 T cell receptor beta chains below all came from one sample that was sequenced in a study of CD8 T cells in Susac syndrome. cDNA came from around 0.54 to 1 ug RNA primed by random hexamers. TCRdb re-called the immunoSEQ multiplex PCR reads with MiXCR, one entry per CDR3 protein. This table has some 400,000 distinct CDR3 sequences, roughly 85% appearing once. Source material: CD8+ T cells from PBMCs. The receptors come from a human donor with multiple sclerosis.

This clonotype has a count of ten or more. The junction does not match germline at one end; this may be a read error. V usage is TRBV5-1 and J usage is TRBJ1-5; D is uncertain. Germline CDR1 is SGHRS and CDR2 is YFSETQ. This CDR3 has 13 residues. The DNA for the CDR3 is TGTGCCAGCAGTTTATATAGCAATCAGCCCCAGCATTTT. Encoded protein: CASSLYSNQPQHF.

DNA for the CDR3: TGTGCCAGTAAAGAACAGGGGGGCTACTATGGCTACACCTTC. Protein: CASKEQGGYYGYTF. The rearrangement joins TRBV6-1 to TRBJ1-2, with 8 bases that match TRBD1. With 9 bases clipped from V and 3 bases from J, the junction kept 9 bases outside the gene matches. This CDR3 has 14 amino acids. Germline values: CDR1 MNHNS, CDR2 SASEGT.

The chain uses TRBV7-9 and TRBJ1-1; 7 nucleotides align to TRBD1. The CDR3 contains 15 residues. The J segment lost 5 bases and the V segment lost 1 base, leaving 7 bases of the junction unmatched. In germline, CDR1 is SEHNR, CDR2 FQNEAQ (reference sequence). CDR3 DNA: TGTGCCAGCAGCTTAGTCCAGGGGGTAAAGACTGAAGCTTTCTTT. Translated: CASSLVQGVKTEAFF. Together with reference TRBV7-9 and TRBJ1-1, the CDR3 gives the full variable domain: DTGVSQNPRHKITKRGQNVTFRCDPISEHNRLYWYRQTLGQGPEFLTYFQNEAQLEKSRLLSDRFSAERPKGSFSTLEIQRTEQGDSAMYLCASSLVQGVKTEAFFGQGTRLTVV.

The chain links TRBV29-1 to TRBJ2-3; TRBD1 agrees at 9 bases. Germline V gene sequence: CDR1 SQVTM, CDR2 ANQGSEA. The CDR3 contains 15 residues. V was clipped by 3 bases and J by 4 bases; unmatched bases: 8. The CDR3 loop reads CSVEGTGFVADTQYF. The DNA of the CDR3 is TGCAGCGTTGAGGGGACAGGGTTTGTCGCAGATACGCAGTATTTT.

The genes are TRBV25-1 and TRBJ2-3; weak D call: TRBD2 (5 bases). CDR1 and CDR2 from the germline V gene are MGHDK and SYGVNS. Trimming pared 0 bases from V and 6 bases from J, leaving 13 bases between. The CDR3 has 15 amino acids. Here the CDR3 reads CASSEYGSLPDTQYF. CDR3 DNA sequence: TGTGCCAGCAGTGAATATGGGAGTCTTCCTGATACGCAGTATTTT.

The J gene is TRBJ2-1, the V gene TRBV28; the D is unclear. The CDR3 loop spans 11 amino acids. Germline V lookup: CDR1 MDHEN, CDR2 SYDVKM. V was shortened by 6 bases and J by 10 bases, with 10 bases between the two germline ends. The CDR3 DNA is TGTGCCAGCAGCCCCGGACGGGAGCAGTTCTTC. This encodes CASSPGREQFF.

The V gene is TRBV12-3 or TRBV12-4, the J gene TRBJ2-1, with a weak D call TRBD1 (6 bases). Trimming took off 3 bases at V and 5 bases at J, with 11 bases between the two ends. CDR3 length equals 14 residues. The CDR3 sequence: CASSFTGPDNEQFF. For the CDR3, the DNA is TGTGCCAGCAGTTTTACAGGGCCGGACAATGAGCAGTTCTTC.

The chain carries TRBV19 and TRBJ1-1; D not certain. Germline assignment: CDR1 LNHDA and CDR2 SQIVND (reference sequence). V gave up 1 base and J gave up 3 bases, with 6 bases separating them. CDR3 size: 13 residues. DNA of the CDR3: TGTGCCAGTAGTATAGGGGAGGACACTGAAGCTTTCTTT. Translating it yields CASSIGEDTEAFF.

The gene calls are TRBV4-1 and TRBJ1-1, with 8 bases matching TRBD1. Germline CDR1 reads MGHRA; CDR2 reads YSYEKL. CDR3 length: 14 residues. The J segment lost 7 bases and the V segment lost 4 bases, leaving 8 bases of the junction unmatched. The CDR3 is CASSPSTGTGEAFF. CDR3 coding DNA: TGCGCCAGCAGCCCCTCTACCGGGACAGGTGAAGCTTTCTTT.

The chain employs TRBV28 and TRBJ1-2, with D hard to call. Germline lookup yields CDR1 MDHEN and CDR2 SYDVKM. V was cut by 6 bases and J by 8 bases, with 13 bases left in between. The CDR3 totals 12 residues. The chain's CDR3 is CASSRYSQGYTF. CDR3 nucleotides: TGTGCCAGCAGCAGATACTCACAGGGCTACACCTTC.

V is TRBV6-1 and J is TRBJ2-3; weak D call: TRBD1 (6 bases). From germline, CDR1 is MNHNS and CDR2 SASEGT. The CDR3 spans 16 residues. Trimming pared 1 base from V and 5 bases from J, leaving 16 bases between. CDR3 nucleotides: TGTGCCAGCAGTGAAGGGGCACAGGGCCCGAGAGATACGCAGTATTTT. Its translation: CASSEGAQGPRDTQYF.

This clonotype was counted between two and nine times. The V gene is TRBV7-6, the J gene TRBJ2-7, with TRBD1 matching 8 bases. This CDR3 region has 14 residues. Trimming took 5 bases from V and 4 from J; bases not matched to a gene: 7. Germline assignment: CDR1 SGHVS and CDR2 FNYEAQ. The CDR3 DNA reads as TGTGCCAGCAGCGACCCGGACAGGGAGTACGAGCAGTACTTC. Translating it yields CASSDPDREYEQYF.

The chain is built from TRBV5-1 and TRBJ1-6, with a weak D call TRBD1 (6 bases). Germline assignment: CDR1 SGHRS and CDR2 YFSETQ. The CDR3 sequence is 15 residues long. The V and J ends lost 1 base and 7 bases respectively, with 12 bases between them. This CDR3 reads CASSLSSGVNSPLHF. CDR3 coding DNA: TGCGCCAGCAGCTTGAGCTCAGGGGTGAATTCACCCCTCCACTTT.

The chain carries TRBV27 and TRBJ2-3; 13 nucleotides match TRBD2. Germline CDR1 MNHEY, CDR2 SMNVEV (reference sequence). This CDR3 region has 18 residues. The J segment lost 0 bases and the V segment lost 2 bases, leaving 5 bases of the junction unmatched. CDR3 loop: CASSLPGLAGLSTDTQYF. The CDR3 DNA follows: TGTGCCAGCAGTTTACCGGGACTAGCGGGACTTAGCACAGATACGCAGTATTTT.

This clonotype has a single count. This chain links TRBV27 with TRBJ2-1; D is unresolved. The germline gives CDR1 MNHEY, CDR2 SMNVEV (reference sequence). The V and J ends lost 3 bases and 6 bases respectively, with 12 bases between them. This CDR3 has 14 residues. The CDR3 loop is CASSLALDFNEQFF. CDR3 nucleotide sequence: TGTGCCAGCAGTTTGGCTCTGGATTTCAATGAGCAGTTCTTC.

CDR3 sequence: CASRSGGGLYGYTF. Written as DNA, the CDR3 is TGTGCCAGCAGGTCGGGGGGCGGCCTCTATGGCTACACCTTC. The chain carries TRBV27 and TRBJ1-2, with TRBD1 as a possible D gene (6 bases). V was pared by 6 bases and J by 4 bases, with 15 bases between. CDR3 length equals 14 residues. The germline V gene has CDR1 MNHEY and CDR2 SMNVEV (reference sequence).

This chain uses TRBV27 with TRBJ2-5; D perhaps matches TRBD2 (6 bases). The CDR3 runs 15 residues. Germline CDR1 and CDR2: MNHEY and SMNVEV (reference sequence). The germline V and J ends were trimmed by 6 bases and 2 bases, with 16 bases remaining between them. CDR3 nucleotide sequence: TGTGCCAGCAGGAGACTAGAGGAGGTACAAGAGACCCAGTACTTC. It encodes CASRRLEEVQETQYF.

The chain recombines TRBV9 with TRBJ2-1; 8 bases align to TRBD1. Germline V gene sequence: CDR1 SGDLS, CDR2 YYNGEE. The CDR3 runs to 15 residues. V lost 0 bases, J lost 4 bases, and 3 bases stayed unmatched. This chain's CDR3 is CASSVDGTGYNEQFF. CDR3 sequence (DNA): TGTGCCAGCAGCGTAGACGGGACAGGATACAATGAGCAGTTCTTC.

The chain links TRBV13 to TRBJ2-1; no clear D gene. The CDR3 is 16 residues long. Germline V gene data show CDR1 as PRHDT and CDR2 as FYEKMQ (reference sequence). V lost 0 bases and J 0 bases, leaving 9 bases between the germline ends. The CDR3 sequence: CASSLGRTVSYNEQFF. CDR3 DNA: TGTGCCAGCAGCTTAGGCCGCACAGTCTCCTACAATGAGCAGTTCTTC.

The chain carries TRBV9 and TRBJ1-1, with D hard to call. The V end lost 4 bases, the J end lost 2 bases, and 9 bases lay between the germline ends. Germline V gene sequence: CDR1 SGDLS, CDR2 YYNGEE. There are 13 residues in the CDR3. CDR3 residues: CASSPRPNTEAFF. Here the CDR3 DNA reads TGTGCCAGCAGCCCAAGACCTAACACTGAAGCTTTCTTT.

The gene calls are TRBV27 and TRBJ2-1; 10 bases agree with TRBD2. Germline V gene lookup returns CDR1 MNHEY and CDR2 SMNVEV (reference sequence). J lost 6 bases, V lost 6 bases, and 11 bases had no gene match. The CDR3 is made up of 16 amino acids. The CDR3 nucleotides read TGTGCCAGCAGAAGGGGCCAGCGGGAGGGCCGCAATGAGCAGTTCTTC. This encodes CASRRGQREGRNEQFF.

The CDR3 reads CASSPPVGGHLSYEQYF. For the CDR3, the DNA is TGTGCCAGCAGTCCCCCCGTGGGGGGCCACCTCTCCTACGAGCAGTACTTC. J is TRBJ2-7 and V is TRBV6-2 or TRBV6-3; D assignment may be TRBD1 or TRBD2 (6 bases each). The CDR3 is 17 amino acids. V was pared by 5 bases and J by 0 bases, with 20 bases between. Germline loops: CDR1 MNHEY, CDR2 SVGEGT.

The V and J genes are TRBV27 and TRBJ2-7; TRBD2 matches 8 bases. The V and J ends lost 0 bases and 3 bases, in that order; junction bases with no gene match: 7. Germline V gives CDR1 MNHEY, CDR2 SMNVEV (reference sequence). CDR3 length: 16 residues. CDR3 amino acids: CASSLSPSGWIYEQYF. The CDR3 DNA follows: TGTGCCAGCAGTTTATCGCCTAGCGGGTGGATCTACGAGCAGTACTTC.

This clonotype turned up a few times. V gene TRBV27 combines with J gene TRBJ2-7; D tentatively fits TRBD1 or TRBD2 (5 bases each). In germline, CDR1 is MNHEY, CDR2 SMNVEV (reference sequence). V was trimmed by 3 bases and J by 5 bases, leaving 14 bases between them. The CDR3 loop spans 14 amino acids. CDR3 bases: TGTGCCAGCAGTTTGGGGACGGGGATGCACGAGCAGTACTTC. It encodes CASSLGTGMHEQYF.

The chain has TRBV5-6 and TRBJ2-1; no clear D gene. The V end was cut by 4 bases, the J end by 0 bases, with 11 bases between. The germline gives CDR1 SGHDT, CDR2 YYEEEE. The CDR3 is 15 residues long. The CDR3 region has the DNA TGTGCCAGCAGCGCTACTACCAACTCCTACAATGAGCAGTTCTTC. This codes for CASSATTNSYNEQFF. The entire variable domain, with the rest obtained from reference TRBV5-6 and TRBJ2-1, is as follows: DAGVTQSPTHLIKTRGQQVTLRCSPKSGHDTVSWYQQALGQGPQFIFQYYEEEERQRGNFPDRFSGHQFPNYSSELNVNALLLGDSALYLCASSATTNSYNEQFFGPGTRLTVL.